This TCR beta chain comes out of a study of T-cell reconstitution after alpha-beta-depleted transplantation in children. The CDR3 totals 15 residues. V lost 1 base and J lost 3, with 9 bases in between. Per germline, CDR1 SGHTA and CDR2 FQGNSA. This clonotype was seen a few times. Unique molecular identifiers were used to barcode this TCRbeta library. MiXCR, applied by TCRdb to the PCR reads, yields one record per CDR3 protein. Of a few hundred thousand distinct CDR3 sequences listed, over 9% are singletons. The chain couples TRBV7-2 to TRBJ1-4; a weak D match, TRBD1 (6 bases). Sequences were derived from PBMCs from the stem cell graft donor, sampled from the stem cell graft. This TCR came from a human donor who donated a stem cell graft to a child with acute lymphoblastic leukemia. This CDR3 reads CASSLEGGPNEKLFF. In DNA, the CDR3 is TGTGCCAGCAGCTTAGAGGGGGGCCCTAATGAAAAACTGTTTTTT.